The next 27 T cell receptor beta chains were all read from a single sample in a study of T cells in Graves' hyperthyroidism and ophthalmopathy. TCR beta CDR3 regions were amplified from RNA transcripts. The study used the HTBI primer set for a first-round RT-PCR of the TCR CDR3. TCRdb processed the multiplex PCR reads anew with MiXCR; each CDR3 protein has one entry. The repertoire holds over 120,000 distinct CDR3 sequences, with roughly a fifth as singletons. Sequenced sample: blood. The receptors were sampled from a woman aged 45-65 years with Graves' hyperthyroidism that later progressed to Graves' ophthalmopathy.

The genes are TRBV9 and TRBJ2-7, with 9 bases lining up with TRBD2. CDR1 and CDR2 from the germline V gene are SGDLS and YYNGEE. The trim removed 0 bases at V and 9 bases at J, leaving 7 bases unmatched. This CDR3 is 14 amino acids long. The chain's CDR3 is CASSVESSGTGQYF. The CDR3 DNA reads as TGTGCCAGCAGCGTAGAATCTAGCGGGACCGGGCAGTACTTC.

This clonotype turned up a few times. J is TRBJ2-1 and V is TRBV14, with 9 positions matching TRBD2. Germline V gene data show CDR1 as SGHDN and CDR2 as FVKESK. The CDR3 is 17 residues long. V gave up 1 base and J gave up 6 bases; unmatched junction bases: 10. The chain's CDR3 is CASSQGNLAGHSNEQFF. The CDR3 bases are TGTGCCAGCAGCCAAGGTAACCTAGCGGGACACAGCAATGAGCAGTTCTTC. Drawing the rest from reference TRBV14 and TRBJ2-1, the complete variable domain is EAGVTQFPSHSVIEKGQTVTLRCDPISGHDNLYWYRRVMGKEIKFLLHFVKESKQDESGMPNNRFLAERTGGTYSTLKVQPAELEDSGVYFCASSQGNLAGHSNEQFFGPGTRLTVL.

This clonotype was counted ten times or more. The chain employs TRBV3-1 and TRBJ1-4, with D unclear. This CDR3 contains 14 residues. Between the trimmed V and J ends, which lost 4 bases and 0 bases, there was a span of 6 bases. CDR1 LGHDT and CDR2 YNNKEL come from the germline V gene (reference sequence). The CDR3 sequence is CASSPPATNEKLFF. As DNA, the CDR3 is TGTGCCAGCAGCCCTCCAGCAACTAATGAAAAACTGTTTTTT.

This clonotype came up many times. The V gene is TRBV3-1, the J gene TRBJ1-6, with D unclear. V lost 1 base and J 0 bases, leaving 4 bases between the germline ends. From germline, CDR1 is LGHDT and CDR2 YNNKEL (reference sequence). There are 15 residues in the CDR3. The CDR3 DNA is TGTGCCAGCAGCCAAGGTGGCTCCTATAATTCACCCCTCCACTTT. Translated, it gives CASSQGGSYNSPLHF. Supplemented by reference TRBV3-1 and TRBJ1-6, the full variable domain reads DTAVSQTPKYLVTQMGNDKSIKCEQNLGHDTMYWYKQDSKKFLKIMFSYNNKELIINETVPNRFSPKSPDKAHLNLHINSLELGDSAVYFCASSQGGSYNSPLHFGNGTRLTVT.

At least ten counts were recorded for this clonotype. The chain employs TRBV11-2 and TRBJ2-7, with TRBD1 matching 9 bases. Germline V gene sequence: CDR1 SGHAT, CDR2 FQNNGV. After removal of 5 bases from V and 3 bases from J, the junction contained 5 bases not matched to a gene. The length of the CDR3 is 14 residues. CDR3 sequence reads: CASSPSGQGYEQYF. CDR3 nucleotides: TGTGCCAGCAGCCCGTCGGGACAGGGCTACGAGCAGTACTTC.

This clonotype came up a few times. It may be a read error: a sequence one base away is much more abundant. The chain carries TRBV14 and TRBJ2-1; no reliable D call. The germline V and J ends were trimmed by 1 base and 0 bases, with 1 base remaining between them. Germline loops: CDR1 SGHDN, CDR2 FVKESK. CDR3 size: 13 residues. CDR3 amino acids: CASSQVSYNEQFF. The CDR3 DNA reads as TGTGCCAGCAGCCAAGTCTCCTACAATGAGCAGTTCTTC.

This chain connects TRBV2 to TRBJ1-3; a weak D match, TRBD1 (5 bases). The CDR3 contains 14 residues. V lost 6 bases to trimming and J lost 4 bases, with 13 bases between them. Germline V gene sequence: CDR1 SNHLY, CDR2 FYNNEI. For the CDR3, the DNA is TGTGCCAGCAGGGAGACAGTTACAGGAAACACCATATATTTT. This encodes CASRETVTGNTIYF.

This clonotype was observed many times. The chain combines TRBV11-2 with TRBJ2-1, with TRBD2 matching 11 bases. Germline CDR1 reads SGHAT; CDR2 reads FQNNGV. The CDR3 is 16 amino acids. V lost 6 bases to trimming and J lost 7 bases; unmatched junction nucleotides: 11. CDR3: CASSPNSGRAKNEQFF. The DNA for the CDR3 is TGTGCCAGCAGTCCCAATAGCGGGAGGGCCAAGAATGAGCAGTTCTTC.

Ten or more counts support this clonotype. In nucleotides, the CDR3 is TGTGCCAGCAGCTACAGGGAGCAGTTCTTC. It codes for CASSYREQFF. The chain joins TRBV11-2 to TRBJ2-1; tentatively, D is TRBD1 (5 bases). V was clipped by 4 bases and J by 10 bases, with 5 bases between them. From germline, CDR1 is SGHAT and CDR2 FQNNGV. This CDR3 is built from 10 residues.

The J gene is TRBJ2-3, the V gene TRBV10-2, with a tentative D call TRBD1 (5 bases). Germline V gene data show CDR1 as WSHSY and CDR2 as SAAADI. The CDR3 runs 15 residues. V was pared by 2 bases and J by 4 bases, with 13 bases between. The CDR3 loop reads CASSELSRVADTQYF. In DNA form, the CDR3 reads TGCGCCAGCAGTGAGCTCTCCAGGGTGGCAGATACGCAGTATTTT.

This clonotype has ten or more counts. The chain carries TRBV7-9 and TRBJ2-5; perhaps TRBD1 as D (6 bases). Germline-derived CDR1 and CDR2 are SEHNR and FQNEAQ (reference sequence). Trimming pared 3 bases from V and 0 bases from J, leaving 8 bases between. There are 14 residues in the CDR3. DNA for the CDR3: TGTGCCAGCAGCTTCCGGGACAACCAAGAGACCCAGTACTTC. Translating it yields CASSFRDNQETQYF.

This clonotype was found many times. The chain carries TRBV19 and TRBJ2-5; TRBD1 aligns across 7 bases. From germline, CDR1 is LNHDA and CDR2 SQIVND (reference sequence). V shed 3 bases, J shed 5 bases, and the junction held 3 bases outside the gene matches. This CDR3 is 13 amino acids long. CDR3: CASSMTRGETQYF. The CDR3 DNA is TGTGCCAGTAGTATGACCAGGGGGGAGACCCAGTACTTC. Full variable domain (outside the CDR3, taken from reference TRBV19 and TRBJ2-5): DGGITQSPKYLFRKEGQNVTLSCEQNLNHDAMYWYRQDPGQGLRLIYYSQIVNDFQKGDIAEGYSVSREKKESFPLTVTSAQKNPTAFYLCASSMTRGETQYFGPGTRLLVL.

This chain uses TRBV19 with TRBJ2-1; TRBD2 agrees at 10 bases. The germline gives CDR1 LNHDA, CDR2 SQIVND (reference sequence). This CDR3 spans 18 amino acids. V gave up 5 bases and J gave up 9 bases; unmatched junction bases: 19. In DNA, the CDR3 is TGTGCCAGTAGTGTGGGGCGAGGGAGCGGGAGGGCCATCGGTGAGCAGTTCTTC. It encodes CASSVGRGSGRAIGEQFF.

This clonotype was detected only a few times. The V gene is TRBV27, the J gene TRBJ1-6, with D perhaps matching TRBD1 (5 bases). Germline CDR1 is MNHEY and CDR2 is SMNVEV (reference sequence). V dropped 6 bases and J dropped 8 bases, with 14 bases sitting between them. The CDR3 spans 14 residues. CDR3 loop: CASRSSGAYSPLHF. CDR3 DNA sequence: TGTGCCAGCAGAAGCTCCGGGGCCTATTCACCCCTCCACTTT.

A single count supports this clonotype. The genes are TRBV19 and TRBJ1-5; 7 bases agree with TRBD1. There are 16 residues in the CDR3. The V gene end was trimmed by 4 bases and the J gene end by 0 bases; junction bases not matched to a gene: 6. Germline V lookup: CDR1 LNHDA, CDR2 SQIVND (reference sequence). The CDR3 nucleotides are TGTGCCAGTAGTAGATTCGGGACAGATAGCAATCAGCCCCAGCATTTT. Residues: CASSRFGTDSNQPQHF.

The chain has TRBV6-2 or TRBV6-3 and TRBJ1-4; D gene unclear. This CDR3 has 17 residues. Trimming stripped 0 bases from V and 0 bases from J, with 11 bases between. The germline V gene encodes CDR1 MNHEY and CDR2 SVGEGT. The CDR3 spells CASSYSFARATNEKLFF. CDR3 nucleotide sequence: TGTGCCAGCAGTTACTCATTTGCGAGGGCAACTAATGAAAAACTGTTTTTT.

This clonotype was observed at least ten times. This chain uses TRBV7-8 with TRBJ1-5, with 8 bases that match TRBD1. The CDR3 spans 16 residues. Per the germline V gene, CDR1 is SGHVS and CDR2 is FQNEAQ. V was clipped by 5 bases and J by 1 base; unmatched bases: 7. The CDR3 protein is CASSLGTGRSNQPQHF. CDR3 in DNA: TGTGCCAGCAGCCTCGGGACAGGTAGGAGCAATCAGCCCCAGCATTTT.

The gene calls are TRBV11-3 and TRBJ2-1, with 8 bases matching TRBD2. Trimming cost V 5 bases and J 8 bases; bases outside gene matches: 8. Germline CDR1 reads SGHNT; CDR2 reads YENEEA. The CDR3 spans 14 residues. The CDR3, as DNA: TGTGCCAGCAGCACCGCCGGGACTAGGGATGAGCAGTTCTTC. Encoded protein: CASSTAGTRDEQFF.

The gene calls are TRBV14 and TRBJ1-2, with TRBD1 as a possible D gene (5 bases). This CDR3 region has 13 residues. Germline V lookup: CDR1 SGHDN, CDR2 FVKESK. The V end lost 0 bases, the J end lost 3 bases, and 5 bases lay between the germline ends. The CDR3 loop reads CASSQDRDYGYTF. The DNA of the CDR3 is TGTGCCAGCAGCCAAGACAGGGACTATGGCTACACCTTC.

This clonotype was detected many times. This chain joins TRBV4-1 and TRBJ2-1; D remains unclear. Germline CDR1 reads MGHRA; CDR2 reads YSYEKL. V dropped 0 bases and J dropped 7 bases, with 7 bases sitting between them. The CDR3 spans 13 residues. CDR3 sequence (DNA): TGCGCCAGCAGCCAAGATCTTATGAATGAGCAGTTCTTC. This codes for CASSQDLMNEQFF.

The rearrangement joins TRBV20-1 to TRBJ1-1; 9 bases line up with TRBD1. V gave up 5 bases and J gave up 2 bases; unmatched junction bases: 9. Germline lookup yields CDR1 DFQATT and CDR2 SNEGSKA (reference sequence). CDR3 length equals 15 residues. The CDR3 reads CSAPDRGRSNTEAFF. The CDR3, as DNA: TGCAGTGCTCCCGACAGGGGGAGATCAAACACTGAAGCTTTCTTT.

This clonotype was found many times. This chain links TRBV11-2 with TRBJ2-1; maybe TRBD2 (6 bases). CDR1 is SGHAT and CDR2 is FQNNGV in the germline V gene. The CDR3 spans 14 residues. V dropped 5 bases and J dropped 5 bases, with 13 bases sitting between them. CDR3 region: CASSPPGRNNEQFF. Here the CDR3 DNA reads TGTGCCAGCAGCCCCCCGGGGAGGAACAATGAGCAGTTCTTC.

This clonotype was seen ten or more times. A much larger clone lies a single base off, so this may be a read error. The rearrangement joins TRBV12-3 or TRBV12-4 to TRBJ1-4; D is unclear. The CDR3 covers 14 residues. In nucleotides, the CDR3 is TGTGCCAGCAGTTTACGGGGAACTAATGGAAAACTGTTTTTT. Translating gives CASSLRGTNGKLFF.

This clonotype came up many times. The V call is TRBV12-3 or TRBV12-4, the J call TRBJ2-7; 7 nucleotides align to TRBD1. The CDR3 extends over 15 amino acids. V gave up 5 bases and J gave up 5 bases; unmatched junction bases: 12. The CDR3 loop is CASSPRQGAKDEQYF. CDR3 nucleotides: TGTGCCAGCAGTCCCCGACAGGGTGCGAAGGACGAGCAGTACTTC.

This clonotype was detected many times. The V call is TRBV20-1, the J call TRBJ1-2, with D perhaps TRBD1 (6 bases). From germline, CDR1 is DFQATT and CDR2 SNEGSKA (reference sequence). V shed 6 bases and J shed 7 bases, with 18 bases lying between them. This CDR3 contains 13 residues. This CDR3 reads CSAPRQEEVGYTF. The CDR3 DNA follows: TGCAGTGCCCCGAGACAGGAAGAGGTTGGCTACACCTTC.

The table lists this clonotype with a few counts. The chain employs TRBV7-8 and TRBJ2-5; D gene uncertain. V was cut by 0 bases and J by 2 bases, with 10 bases left in between. Germline CDR1 SGHVS, CDR2 FQNEAQ. The CDR3 consists of 15 residues. The CDR3, as DNA: TGTGCCAGCAGCTTAGCGATCTCAGGACAAGAGACCCAGTACTTC. Translating gives CASSLAISGQETQYF. The whole variable domain, remainder taken from reference TRBV7-8 and TRBJ2-5, is GAGVSQSPRYKVAKRGQDVALRCDPISGHVSLFWYQQALGQGPEFLTYFQNEAQLDKSGLPSDRFFAERPEGSVSTLKIQRTQQEDSAVYLCASSLAISGQETQYFGPGTRLLVL.

In its sample, this clonotype was seen many times. J is TRBJ2-1 and V is TRBV7-3, with 8 bases fitting TRBD2. Germline assignment: CDR1 SGHTA and CDR2 FQGTGA. V lost 3 bases and J lost 4; bases outside the gene matches: 5. This CDR3 has 15 residues. CDR3 protein: CASSFTGGPYNEQFF. In nucleotides, the CDR3 is TGTGCCAGCAGCTTCACGGGAGGGCCTTACAATGAGCAGTTCTTC.